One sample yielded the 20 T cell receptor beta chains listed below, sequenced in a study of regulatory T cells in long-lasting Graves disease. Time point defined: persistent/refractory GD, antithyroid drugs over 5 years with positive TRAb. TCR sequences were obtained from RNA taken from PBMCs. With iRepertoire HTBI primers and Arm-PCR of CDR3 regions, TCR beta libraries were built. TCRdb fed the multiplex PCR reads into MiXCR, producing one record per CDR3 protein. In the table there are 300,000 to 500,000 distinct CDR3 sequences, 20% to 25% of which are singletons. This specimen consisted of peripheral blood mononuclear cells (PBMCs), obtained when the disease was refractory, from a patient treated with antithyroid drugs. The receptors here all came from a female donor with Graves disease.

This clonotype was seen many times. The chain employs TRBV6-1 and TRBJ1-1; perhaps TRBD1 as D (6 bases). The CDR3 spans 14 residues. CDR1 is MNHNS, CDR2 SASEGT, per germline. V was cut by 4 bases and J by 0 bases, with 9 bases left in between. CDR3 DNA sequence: TGTGCCAGCAGTGGGACAGAGGTGAACACTGAAGCTTTCTTT. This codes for CASSGTEVNTEAFF.

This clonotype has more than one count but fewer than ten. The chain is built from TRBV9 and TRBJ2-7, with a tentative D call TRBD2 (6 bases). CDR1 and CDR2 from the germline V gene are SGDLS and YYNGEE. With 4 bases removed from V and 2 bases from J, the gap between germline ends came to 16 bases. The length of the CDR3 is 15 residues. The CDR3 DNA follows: TGTGCCAGCAGCTCAGACCCCGGGAGCACCTACGAGCAGTACTTC. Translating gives CASSSDPGSTYEQYF.

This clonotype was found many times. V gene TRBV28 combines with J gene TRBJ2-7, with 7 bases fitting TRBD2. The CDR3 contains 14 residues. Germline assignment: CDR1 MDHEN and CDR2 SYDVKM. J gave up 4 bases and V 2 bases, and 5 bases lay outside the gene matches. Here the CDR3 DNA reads TGTGCCAGCAGTTTAAGCGGGGCCGGTTACGAGCAGTACTTC. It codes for CASSLSGAGYEQYF.

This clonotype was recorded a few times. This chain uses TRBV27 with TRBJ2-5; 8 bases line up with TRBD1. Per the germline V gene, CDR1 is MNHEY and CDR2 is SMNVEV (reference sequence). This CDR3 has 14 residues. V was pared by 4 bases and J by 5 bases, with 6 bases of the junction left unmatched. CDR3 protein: CASSSGQGWETQYF. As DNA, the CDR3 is TGTGCCAGCAGTTCCGGACAGGGCTGGGAGACCCAGTACTTC.

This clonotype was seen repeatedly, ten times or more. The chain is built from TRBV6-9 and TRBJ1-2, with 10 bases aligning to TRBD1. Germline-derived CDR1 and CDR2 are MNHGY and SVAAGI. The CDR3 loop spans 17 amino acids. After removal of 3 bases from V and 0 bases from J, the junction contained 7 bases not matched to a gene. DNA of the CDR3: TGTGCCAGCAGTTACGGACGGGGGACAGGGGCTAACTATGGCTACACCTTC. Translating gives CASSYGRGTGANYGYTF.

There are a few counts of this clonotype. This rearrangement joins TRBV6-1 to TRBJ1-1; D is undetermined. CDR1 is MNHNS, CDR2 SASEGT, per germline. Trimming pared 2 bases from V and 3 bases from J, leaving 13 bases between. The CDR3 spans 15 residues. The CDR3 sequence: CASSERESVHTEAFF. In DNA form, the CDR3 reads TGTGCCAGCAGTGAAAGAGAGAGCGTGCACACTGAAGCTTTCTTT.

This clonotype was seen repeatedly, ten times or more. The chain's CDR3 is CAWSGGAAATF. The CDR3 nucleotides read TGTGCCTGGAGTGGGGGGGCTGCGGCCACCTTC. This chain uses TRBV30 with TRBJ1-2, with a weak D call TRBD1 (6 bases). Looked up from germline, CDR1 is GTSNPN and CDR2 is SVGIG (reference sequence). This CDR3 spans 11 amino acids. The V end was cut by 1 base, the J end by 13 bases, with 13 bases between.

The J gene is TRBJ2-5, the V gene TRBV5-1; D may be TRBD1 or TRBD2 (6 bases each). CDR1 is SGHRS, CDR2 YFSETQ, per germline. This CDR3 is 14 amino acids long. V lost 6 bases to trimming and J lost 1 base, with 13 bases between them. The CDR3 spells CASKGDSIQETQYF. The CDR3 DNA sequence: TGCGCCAGCAAGGGGGACTCGATCCAAGAGACCCAGTACTTC.

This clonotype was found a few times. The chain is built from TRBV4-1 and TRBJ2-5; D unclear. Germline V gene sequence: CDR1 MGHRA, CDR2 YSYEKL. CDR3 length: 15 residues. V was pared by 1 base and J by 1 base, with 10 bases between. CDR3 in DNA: TGCGCCAGCAGCCAAGGGTTAACATTCCAAGAGACCCAGTACTTC. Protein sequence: CASSQGLTFQETQYF.

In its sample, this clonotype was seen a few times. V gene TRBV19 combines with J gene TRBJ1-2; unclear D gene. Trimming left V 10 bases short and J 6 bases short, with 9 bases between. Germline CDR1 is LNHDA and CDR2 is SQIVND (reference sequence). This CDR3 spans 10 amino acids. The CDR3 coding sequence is TGTGCCACCGGCGGGCATGGCTACACCTTC. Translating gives CATGGHGYTF.

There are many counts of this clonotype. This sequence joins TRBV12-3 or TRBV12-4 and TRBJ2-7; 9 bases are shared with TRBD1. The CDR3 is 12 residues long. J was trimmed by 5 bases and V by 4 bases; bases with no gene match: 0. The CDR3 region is CASSWTGDEQYF. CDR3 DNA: TGTGCCAGCAGTTGGACAGGGGACGAGCAGTACTTC.

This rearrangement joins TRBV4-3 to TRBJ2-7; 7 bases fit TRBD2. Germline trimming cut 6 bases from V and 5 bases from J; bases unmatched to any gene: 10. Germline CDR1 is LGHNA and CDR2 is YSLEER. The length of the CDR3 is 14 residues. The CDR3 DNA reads TGCGCCAGCAGTCATAGGGAGGGCCCGAACGAGCAGTACTTC. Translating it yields CASSHREGPNEQYF.

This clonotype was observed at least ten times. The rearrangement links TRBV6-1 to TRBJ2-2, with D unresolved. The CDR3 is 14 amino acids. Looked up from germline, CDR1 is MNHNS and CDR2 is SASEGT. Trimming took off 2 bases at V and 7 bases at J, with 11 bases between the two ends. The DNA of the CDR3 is TGTGCCAGCAGTGAAATGCAGGACCTCGGGGAGCTGTTTTTT. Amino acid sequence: CASSEMQDLGELFF.

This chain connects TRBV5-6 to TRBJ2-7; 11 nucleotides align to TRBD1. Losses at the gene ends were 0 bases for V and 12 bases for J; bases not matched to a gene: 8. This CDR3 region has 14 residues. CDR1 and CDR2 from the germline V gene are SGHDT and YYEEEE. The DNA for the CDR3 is TGTGCCAGCAGCTTGGGGACAGGGGGCCTCCGGCGGTACTTC. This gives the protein CASSLGTGGLRRYF.

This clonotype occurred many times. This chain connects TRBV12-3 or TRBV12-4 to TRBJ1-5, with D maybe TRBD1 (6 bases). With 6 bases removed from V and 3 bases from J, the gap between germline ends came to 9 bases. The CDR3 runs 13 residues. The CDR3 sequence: CASSYRDNQPQHF. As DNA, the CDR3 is TGTGCCAGCAGCTACAGGGACAATCAGCCCCAGCATTTT.

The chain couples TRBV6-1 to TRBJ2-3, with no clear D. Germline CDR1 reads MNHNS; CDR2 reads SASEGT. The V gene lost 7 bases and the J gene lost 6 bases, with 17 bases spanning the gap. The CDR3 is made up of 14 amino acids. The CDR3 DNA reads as TGTGCCAGCAAAGCAACCGACCCCAAGGATACGCAGTATTTT. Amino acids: CASKATDPKDTQYF.

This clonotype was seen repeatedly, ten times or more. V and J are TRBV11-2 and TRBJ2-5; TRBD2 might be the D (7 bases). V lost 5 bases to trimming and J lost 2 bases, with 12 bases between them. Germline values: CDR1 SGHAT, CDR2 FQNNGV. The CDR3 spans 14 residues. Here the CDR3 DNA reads TGTGCCAGCAGCGGACGGGGGGCACAAGAGACCCAGTACTTC. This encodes CASSGRGAQETQYF.

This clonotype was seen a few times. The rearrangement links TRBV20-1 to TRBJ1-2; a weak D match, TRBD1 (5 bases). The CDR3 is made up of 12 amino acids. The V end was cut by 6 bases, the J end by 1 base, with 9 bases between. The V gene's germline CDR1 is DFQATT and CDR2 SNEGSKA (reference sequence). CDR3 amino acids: CSAETDNYGYTF. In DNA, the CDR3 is TGCAGTGCAGAGACAGATAACTATGGCTACACCTTC.

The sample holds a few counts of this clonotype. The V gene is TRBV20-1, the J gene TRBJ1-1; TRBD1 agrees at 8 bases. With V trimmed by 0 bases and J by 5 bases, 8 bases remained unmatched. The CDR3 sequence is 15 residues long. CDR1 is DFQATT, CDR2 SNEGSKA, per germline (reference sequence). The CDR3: CSARDQNRGFTEAFF. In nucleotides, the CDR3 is TGCAGTGCTAGAGATCAAAACAGGGGGTTTACTGAAGCTTTCTTT.

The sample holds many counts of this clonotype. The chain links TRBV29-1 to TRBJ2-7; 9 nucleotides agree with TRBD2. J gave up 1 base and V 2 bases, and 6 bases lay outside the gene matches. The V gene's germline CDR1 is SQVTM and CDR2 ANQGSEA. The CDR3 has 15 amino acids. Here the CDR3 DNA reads TGCAGCGTTGAAAGTGGTAGCGGGAGATCCTACGAGCAGTACTTC. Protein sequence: CSVESGSGRSYEQYF.